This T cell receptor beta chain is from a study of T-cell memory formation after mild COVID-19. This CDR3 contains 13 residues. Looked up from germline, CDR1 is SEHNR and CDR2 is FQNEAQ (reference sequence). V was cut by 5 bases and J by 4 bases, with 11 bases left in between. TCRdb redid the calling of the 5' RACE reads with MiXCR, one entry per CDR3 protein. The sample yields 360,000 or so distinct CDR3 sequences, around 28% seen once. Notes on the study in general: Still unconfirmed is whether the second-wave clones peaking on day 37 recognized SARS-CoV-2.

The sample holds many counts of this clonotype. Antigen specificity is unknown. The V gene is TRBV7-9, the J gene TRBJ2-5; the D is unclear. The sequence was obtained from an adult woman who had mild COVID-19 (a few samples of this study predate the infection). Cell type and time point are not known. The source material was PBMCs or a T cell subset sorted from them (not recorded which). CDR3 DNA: TGTGCCAGCAGCCCCTCCCCCAGAGAGACCCAGTACTTC. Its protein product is CASSPSPRETQYF.